The present T cell receptor (beta chain) was sequenced within a study of patients and donors after allogeneic stem cell transplantation. TCRdb re-called the RT-PCR reads through MiXCR, storing one row per CDR3 protein. The table has under 95,000 distinct CDR3 sequences, around 5% seen once. Material: blood, either unsorted or a sorted T cell fraction (not recorded which). This clonotype was obtained from a human donor who was either an allogeneic HSCT recipient or a stem cell or donor lymphocyte infusion donor (not recorded which). It is not recorded whose cells these are; they may come from a transplant donor.

CDR3 in amino acids: CASSTRASYEQYF. The CDR3 DNA sequence: TGTGCCAGCAGTACACGGGCTTCCTACGAGCAGTACTTC. The chain links TRBV6-1 to TRBJ2-7; D gene unclear. With 5 bases removed from V and 1 base from J, the gap between germline ends came to 9 bases. The CDR3 is made up of 13 amino acids. Germline CDR1 and CDR2: MNHNS and SASEGT.